The rows below give T cell receptor beta chains drawn from one sample of a study of CD8+CD57+ T cells in acquired aplastic anemia. TCRdb independently ran MiXCR on the reads; one entry per CDR3 protein. The table records approximately 300,000 distinct CDR3 sequences, about 50% of them present only once. Sequencing was performed on sorted CD4+, CD8+, or CD8+CD57+ T cells (not recorded which) from PBMCs. These receptors were taken from a human donor with aplastic anemia. The CDR3 runs from the conserved cysteine through the conserved F or W. The D gene is left open where the match is weak. Size is omitted from some rows. Given values are once, few, many or a class for expanded clones.

len	d_gene	v_gene	abundance	j_gene	CDR3nt	CDR3aa
13	.	TRBV6-5	many	TRBJ1-5	TGTGCCAGCAGTTACTCGGTGGATCAGCCCCAGCATTTT	CASSYSVDQPQHF
12	.	TRBV24-1	few	TRBJ1-1	TGTGCCACCAGTGATACGGACAGTAGGGCTTTCTTT	CATSDTDSRAFF
14	.	TRBV5-1	.	TRBJ2-3	TGCGCCGGCAGCCCGGGACTGAGCACAGATACGCAGTATTTT	CAGSPGLSTDTQYF
14	TRBD1	TRBV7-9	.	TRBJ2-5	TGTGCCAGCGGCTTAGGACAGGTACAAGAGACCCAGTACTTC	CASGLGQVQETQYF
15	TRBD1	TRBV10-3	.	TRBJ1-1	TGTGCCATCGGACGGGACAGGGGTTCGGACACTGAAGCTTTCTTT	CAIGRDRGSDTEAFF
14	.	TRBV20-1	.	TRBJ1-1	TGCAGTGCTTATGCGGGACTGAGGAACACTGAAGCTTTCTTT	CSAYAGLRNTEAFF
16	TRBD1	TRBV7-9	.	TRBJ2-5	TGTGCCAGCAGCTCCCTATATCAGGGGGTCCAAGAGACCCAGTACTTC	CASSSLYQGVQETQYF
10	.	TRBV20-1	.	TRBJ2-7	TGCAGTGCTAGATCGGTCGAGCAGTACTTC	CSARSVEQYF
15	.	TRBV15	.	TRBJ2-7	TGTGCCACCAGCAGAGATAATACCAGGCCCGACGAGCAGTACTTC	CATSRDNTRPDEQYF
15	.	TRBV15	.	TRBJ1-6	TGTGCCACCAAAGCAGGGAGCTCCTATAATTCACCCCTCCACTTC	CATKAGSSYNSPLHF
16	TRBD2	TRBV7-8	.	TRBJ2-3	TGTGCCAGCAGCTTAGGGACTAGCGGGACCACAGATACGCAGTATTTT	CASSLGTSGTTDTQYF
13	.	TRBV9	.	TRBJ1-5	TGTGCCAGTAGTATAGGGACGTATCAGCCCCAGCATTTT	CASSIGTYQPQHF
15	TRBD2	TRBV7-2	.	TRBJ2-5	TGTGCCTGGAGAGCCGCCGGGGGGAACCAAGAGACCCAGTACTTC	CAWRAAGGNQETQYF
13	.	TRBV20-1	few	TRBJ1-6	TGCAGTGCTAGAGACCCGGAGAATTCACCCCTCCACTTT	CSARDPENSPLHF
13	.	TRBV6-6	.	TRBJ1-1	TGTGCCAGCAGTGAATTTCTGGAGGCTGAAGCTTTCTTT	CASSEFLEAEAFF
14	.	TRBV14	.	TRBJ1-1	TGTGCCAGCAGCCTCCGACCGATATCCACTGAAGCTTTCTTT	CASSLRPISTEAFF
18	TRBD2	TRBV10-3	.	TRBJ2-5	TGTGCCGTCGGCATGACTCGGACTAGCGGGAGGTACCAAGAGACCCAGTACTTC	CAVGMTRTSGRYQETQYF
15	TRBD2	TRBV20-1	many	TRBJ2-3	TGCAGTGCTAGCGCAAGACTAGCGAGCACAGATACGCAGTATTTT	CSASARLASTDTQYF
16	TRBD2	TRBV5-1	many	TRBJ2-3	TGCGCCAGCAGCTTGGCGGGCGGGAGAGGCACAGATACGCAGTATTTT	CASSLAGGRGTDTQYF
14	.	TRBV7-9	few	TRBJ2-7	TGTGCCAGCAGCTTAGTGGGGGCCGGGTACGAGCAGTACTTC	CASSLVGAGYEQYF
14	TRBD1	TRBV19	.	TRBJ2-7	TGTGCCAGTAGTACATCGACAGGGACCTACGAGCAGTACTTC	CASSTSTGTYEQYF
14	.	TRBV3-1	.	TRBJ1-3	TGTGCCAGCAGCCAAGACAGCTCTGGAAACACCATGTATTTT	CASSQDSSGNTMYF
17	.	TRBV19	.	TRBJ1-1	TGTGCCAGTAGTATCTTGGACAATTACTTACCGAACACTGAAGCTTTCTTT	CASSILDNYLPNTEAFF
13	.	TRBV2	.	TRBJ2-4	TGTGCCAGCAATAACAGGGTGGGAAACGTTCAGTACTTC	CASNNRVGNVQYF
15	.	TRBV7-8	.	TRBJ1-6	TGTGCCAGCAGCTTGTCAGAGCAGCCTAATTCACCCCTCCACTTT	CASSLSEQPNSPLHF
18	TRBD2	TRBV7-2	.	TRBJ2-6	TGTGTCAGCAGCCTCGGGGGACTAGCGGGCTCTGGGGCCAACGTCCTGACTTTC	CVSSLGGLAGSGANVLTF
14	.	TRBV7-4	.	TRBJ1-2	TGTGCCAGCAGCCACACAGACGCTAACTATGGCTACACCTTC	CASSHTDANYGYTF
14	.	TRBV3-1	.	TRBJ1-5	TGTGCCAGCAGCCAATCAGGGCTGGGTCAGCCCCAGCATTTT	CASSQSGLGQPQHF
14	.	TRBV24-1	.	TRBJ2-3	TGTGCCAGCAGTCCCGGGACCCCGGCAGATACGCAGTATTTT	CASSPGTPADTQYF
14	TRBD2	TRBV7-9	.	TRBJ2-1	TGTGCCACCTCCGGCGGGGGGAAATACAATGAGCAGTTCTTC	CATSGGGKYNEQFF
14	.	TRBV24-1	few	TRBJ2-2	TGTGCCACCAGTGATCCAGCCCGAACCGGGGAGCTGTTTTTT	CATSDPARTGELFF
15	TRBD2	TRBV5-6	many	TRBJ2-2	TGTGCCAGCAGCTTGCTAGCGGGAGAGATCGGGGAGCTGTTTTTT	CASSLLAGEIGELFF
16	.	TRBV4-2	many	TRBJ2-2	TGTGCCAGCAGCCAAGAAACATCCTTTGGGACCGGGGAGCTGTTTTTT	CASSQETSFGTGELFF
15	TRBD2	TRBV6-1	many	TRBJ2-3	TGTGCCAGCAGGCGACTAGCGGGGGGTAGGGATACGCAGTATTTT	CASRRLAGGRDTQYF